The entry below describes one T cell receptor (beta chain). The source of the sample is a study of blood T cell repertoires in COVID-19. Turning to the study itself: Acute-phase and convalescent COVID-19 samples originated in the United States, Italy and Spain. PBMCs, B-cell-depleted T cells, or T cells provided the cDNA or gDNA that made up the material.

The germline V gene encodes CDR1 SGHRS and CDR2 YFSETQ. The length of the CDR3 is 15 residues. Losses at the gene ends were 0 bases for V and 9 bases for J; bases not matched to a gene: 7. Assay: immunoSEQ multiplex PCR; the TCRdb copy retains only in-frame clones and omits some. Among 300,000 to 400,000 clones listed, roughly nine tenths were seen once. Patients from Seattle were sampled longitudinally, starting during active infection. The receptor's source is a woman aged 30 to 39 with COVID-19, enrolled during active disease. The sample comprised peripheral blood. The chain recombines TRBV5-1 with TRBJ2-1, with 9 bases that match TRBD2. In DNA form, the CDR3 reads TGCGCCAGCAGCTTGGGAAGCGGGAGGACGGCTGAGCAGTTCTTC. Amino acid sequence: CASSLGSGRTAEQFF.